This passage covers 30 T cell receptor beta chains from one sample sequenced in a study of shared clonotypes between healthy human individuals. The data were produced by immunoSEQ multiplex PCR, yet TCRdb's version contains in-frame clones alone and is incomplete. Of a few million clones listed, just over 90% are singletons. Sequencing used naive CD4+ T cells sorted from blood. Described subset: CD45RA+ positively selected. These receptors were taken from a man aged 18 to 29 in good health.

The V call is TRBV5-1, the J call TRBJ2-1; TRBD1 matches 8 bases. The germline V gene has CDR1 SGHRS and CDR2 YFSETQ. Trimming cost V 4 bases and J 6 bases; bases outside gene matches: 6. CDR3 length: 14 amino acids. CDR3 protein: CASSRQGPSNEQFF. The DNA for the CDR3 is TGCGCCAGCAGCAGACAGGGGCCCAGCAATGAGCAGTTCTTC.

Details on this clone: Other DNA sequences in this specimen translate into the identical CDR3. The chain is built from TRBV27 and TRBJ2-7; weak D call: TRBD2 (7 bases). The CDR3 runs to 14 residues. V lost 3 bases, J lost 3 bases, and 12 bases lay in between. Looked up from germline, CDR1 is MNHEY and CDR2 is SMNVEV (reference sequence). The CDR3 protein is CASSLGGGHYEQYF. DNA of the CDR3: TGTGCCAGCAGTTTGGGGGGGGGCCACTACGAGCAGTACTTC.

J is TRBJ2-7 and V is TRBV6-5; 7 positions match TRBD1. The CDR3 runs to 14 residues. Unmatched junction bases numbered 13, after V lost 7 bases and J lost 7 bases. CDR1 MNHEY and CDR2 SVGAGI come from the germline V gene. In DNA form, the CDR3 reads TGTGCCAGCACTCTTCACAGGGGTTCGGGGGAGCAGTACTTC. Protein sequence: CASTLHRGSGEQYF.

A few counts support this clone. The rearrangement uses TRBV5-1 and TRBJ1-1; a possible D gene is TRBD1 (5 bases). Looked up from germline, CDR1 is SGHRS and CDR2 is YFSETQ. The CDR3 runs to 14 residues. Trimming removed 8 bases from V and 1 base from J, with 15 bases in between. The CDR3 DNA is TGCGCCAGTAAACCCGGGACCCAGAACACTGAAGCTTTCTTT. It yields the protein CASKPGTQNTEAFF.

In this sample, this clone turned up once. The chain joins TRBV5-6 to TRBJ1-2, with no clear D. V lost 8 bases and J lost 4, with 12 bases in between. CDR1 SGHDT and CDR2 YYEEEE come from the germline V gene. The CDR3 consists of 12 residues. CDR3 sequence: CASRKEGYGYTF. CDR3 DNA sequence: TGTGCCAGTCGTAAGGAGGGCTATGGCTACACCTTC.

The gene calls are TRBV27 and TRBJ2-7; D may be TRBD1 (5 bases). Germline V gene data show CDR1 as MNHEY and CDR2 as SMNVEV (reference sequence). This CDR3 comprises 16 residues. V shed 4 bases and J shed 4 bases, with 20 bases lying between them. CDR3 sequence reads: CASSSLRGFGSYEQYF. CDR3 DNA: TGTGCCAGCAGTTCTTTAAGGGGTTTCGGATCTTACGAGCAGTACTTC.

Here the CDR3 reads CAWSDRAPEAFF. Here the CDR3 DNA reads TGTGCCTGGAGCGACCGGGCTCCTGAAGCTTTCTTT. The rearrangement joins TRBV30 to TRBJ1-1, with unresolved D. There are 12 residues in the CDR3. Germline CDR1 GTSNPN, CDR2 SVGIG (reference sequence). V gave up 3 bases and J gave up 6 bases, with 11 bases separating them.

This chain connects TRBV11-3 to TRBJ2-1, with D possibly matching TRBD2 (6 bases). The V end was cut by 5 bases, the J end by 8 bases, with 19 bases between. Germline lookup yields CDR1 SGHNT and CDR2 YENEEA. The CDR3 contains 15 residues. CDR3 DNA sequence: TGTGCCAGCAGCAATACCCCGGGACTCGTCGATGAGCAGTTCTTC. Amino acids: CASSNTPGLVDEQFF.

The rearrangement uses TRBV14 and TRBJ1-2; D unresolved. Germline assignment: CDR1 SGHDN and CDR2 FVKESK. The CDR3 is 15 amino acids. Trimming stripped 1 base from V and 2 bases from J, with 11 bases between. Written as DNA, the CDR3 is TGTGCCAGCAGCCAAGGGCCTGGAGGGAACTATGGCTACACCTTC. Its translation: CASSQGPGGNYGYTF.

This chain uses TRBV5-4 with TRBJ2-7; TRBD2 matches at 9 bases. The CDR3 runs 15 residues. J lost 1 base, V lost 2 bases, and 4 bases had no gene match. Germline V gives CDR1 SGHNT, CDR2 YYREEE (reference sequence). DNA of the CDR3: TGTGCCAGCAGCTTAGGACTAGCGACGTCCTACGAGCAGTACTTC. This gives the protein CASSLGLATSYEQYF. The variable domain in full, completed from reference TRBV5-4 and TRBJ2-7, reads ETGVTQSPTHLIKTRGQQVTLRCSSQSGHNTVSWYQQALGQGPQFIFQYYREEENGRGNFPPRFSGLQFPNYSSELNVNALELDDSALYLCASSLGLATSYEQYFGPGTRLTVT.

J is TRBJ1-2 and V is TRBV15; 9 bases match TRBD1. J was trimmed by 4 bases and V by 8 bases; bases with no gene match: 5. CDR1 is LNHNV, CDR2 YYDKDF, per germline (reference sequence). The CDR3 contains 13 residues. This CDR3 is CATGTGNSYGYTF. The CDR3 region has the DNA TGTGCCACCGGGACAGGGAATTCCTATGGCTACACCTTC.

This chain uses TRBV27 with TRBJ2-7; D possibly corresponds to TRBD2 (5 bases). V was pared by 2 bases and J by 3 bases, with 11 bases between. Germline values: CDR1 MNHEY, CDR2 SMNVEV (reference sequence). This CDR3 has 14 amino acids. The CDR3 is CASSLSGLNYEQYF. CDR3 DNA sequence: TGTGCCAGCAGTTTAAGCGGACTTAACTACGAGCAGTACTTC.

The gene calls are TRBV7-9 and TRBJ2-3; 9 bases are shared with TRBD2. The J segment lost 5 bases and the V segment lost 2 bases, leaving 5 bases of the junction unmatched. The V gene's germline CDR1 is SEHNR and CDR2 FQNEAQ (reference sequence). The CDR3 covers 15 residues. CDR3 bases: TGTGCCAGCAGCTTACAGCGGGGGGCCATAGATACGCAGTATTTT. Protein: CASSLQRGAIDTQYF.

The chain links TRBV7-2 to TRBJ1-1; D is ambiguous. Deletions cut 1 base from V and 4 bases from J, with 13 bases between. Germline assignment: CDR1 SGHTA and CDR2 FQGNSA. The CDR3 spans 15 residues. DNA of the CDR3: TGTGCCAGCAGCTTAGTGGCGGGAGTGAGCACTGAAGCTTTCTTT. Its translation is CASSLVAGVSTEAFF.

This clone was observed a single time. The chain links TRBV7-6 to TRBJ2-7; possible D gene TRBD1, 6 bases. The CDR3 totals 14 residues. V was shortened by 1 base and J by 4 bases, with 11 bases between the two germline ends. CDR1 is SGHVS and CDR2 is FNYEAQ in the germline V gene. CDR3 DNA: TGTGCCAGCAGCTTAGGGGACACGGTGTACGAGCAGTACTTC. Encoded protein: CASSLGDTVYEQYF.

The chain joins TRBV19 to TRBJ1-6; TRBD1 agrees at 10 bases. The V segment lost 7 bases and the J segment 9 bases; nucleotides outside the gene matches: 9. There are 15 residues in the CDR3. Germline V gene sequence: CDR1 LNHDA, CDR2 SQIVND (reference sequence). CDR3 region: CASTLSRDRGSPLHF. CDR3 DNA sequence: TGTGCCAGTACCCTTTCACGGGACAGGGGTTCACCCCTCCACTTT.

This rearrangement joins TRBV19 to TRBJ1-2, with 7 bases lining up with TRBD1. The V gene's germline CDR1 is LNHDA and CDR2 SQIVND (reference sequence). With 3 bases clipped from V and 7 bases from J, the junction kept 14 bases outside the gene matches. The length of the CDR3 is 16 residues. CDR3 nucleotide sequence: TGTGCCAGTAGTATGTGGGACAGTTTCCTACGGGGTGGCTACACCTTC. Amino acids: CASSMWDSFLRGGYTF.

The chain employs TRBV19 and TRBJ2-3; D gene uncertain. The germline V and J ends were trimmed by 1 base and 10 bases, with 15 bases remaining between them. Germline CDR1 is LNHDA and CDR2 is SQIVND (reference sequence). This CDR3 has 14 amino acids. The chain's CDR3 is CASSIGRPLLPQYF. The CDR3, as DNA: TGTGCCAGTAGTATAGGTAGACCTCTCCTCCCGCAGTATTTT.

V gene TRBV7-9 combines with J gene TRBJ1-4, with no clear D. V lost 5 bases to trimming and J lost 6 bases, with 16 bases between them. The CDR3 is 15 amino acids. Looked up from germline, CDR1 is SEHNR and CDR2 is FQNEAQ (reference sequence). The CDR3 DNA is TGTGCCAGCAGCCCACGACGGGCTTCAGATGAAAAACTGTTTTTT. Its translation is CASSPRRASDEKLFF.

On this clone: The same CDR3 arises from other DNA sequences in this sample as well. The chain is built from TRBV10-3 and TRBJ1-4, with 8 nucleotides matching TRBD1. This CDR3 region has 13 residues. Unmatched junction bases numbered 6, after V lost 10 bases and J lost 5 bases. Germline values: CDR1 ENHRY, CDR2 SYGVKD. Written as DNA, the CDR3 is TGTGCCACCGGGACAGGCTCGAATGAAAAACTGTTTTTT. Translating it yields CATGTGSNEKLFF.

This clone appeared a single time. This chain joins TRBV5-4 and TRBJ1-4, with 10 bases aligning to TRBD1. This CDR3 has 16 amino acids. The V gene end was trimmed by 4 bases and the J gene end by 0 bases; junction bases not matched to a gene: 3. Germline loops: CDR1 SGHNT, CDR2 YYREEE (reference sequence). The CDR3 region is CASSRDRGSTNEKLFF. Here the CDR3 DNA reads TGTGCCAGCAGCCGGGACAGGGGCTCAACTAATGAAAAACTGTTTTTT.

The rearrangement joins TRBV18 to TRBJ2-5; D is perhaps TRBD1 or TRBD2 (5 bases each). V gave up 0 bases and J gave up 1 base, with 21 bases separating them. Germline CDR1 reads KGHSH; CDR2 reads LQKENI. CDR3 length equals 19 residues. The CDR3 reads CASSPPATARDGGQETQYF. Written as DNA, the CDR3 is TGTGCCAGCTCACCACCGGCTACGGCCCGAGATGGGGGCCAAGAGACCCAGTACTTC.

The chain is built from TRBV4-1 and TRBJ2-1; 9 bases match TRBD1. Losses at the gene ends were 3 bases for V and 0 bases for J; bases not matched to a gene: 6. The CDR3 totals 17 residues. Germline-derived CDR1 and CDR2 are MGHRA and YSYEKL. CDR3 in DNA: TGCGCCAGCAGCCATGGGACAGGGCCGGGCTCCTACAATGAGCAGTTCTTC. Its protein is CASSHGTGPGSYNEQFF.

In its sample, this clone was seen a few times. The same CDR3 is also encoded by other DNA sequences in this sample. The genes are TRBV18 and TRBJ2-7, with 7 bases that match TRBD1. The CDR3 consists of 13 residues. Trimming cost V 2 bases and J 3 bases; bases outside gene matches: 1. Per germline, CDR1 KGHSH and CDR2 LQKENI. The CDR3 loop is CASSPGTDYEQYF. The CDR3, as DNA: TGTGCCAGCTCACCAGGGACAGACTACGAGCAGTACTTC. The variable domain in full, completed from reference TRBV18 and TRBJ2-7, reads NAGVMQNPRHLVRRRGQEARLRCSPMKGHSHVYWYRQLPEEGLKFMVYLQKENIIDESGMPKERFSAEFPKEGPSILRIQQVVRGDSAAYFCASSPGTDYEQYFGPGTRLTVT.

The chain has TRBV4-3 and TRBJ1-3; no definite D call. Trimming took 0 bases from V and 4 from J, leaving 13 bases between them. Germline V gene data show CDR1 as LGHNA and CDR2 as YSLEER. The length of the CDR3 is 16 residues. The CDR3 DNA follows: TGCGCCAGCAGCCAAGATCAAGGCTACTCCGGAAACACCATATATTTT. This sequence encodes CASSQDQGYSGNTIYF.

A note on this clone: Within the sample, other DNA sequences also encode this same CDR3. The rearrangement joins TRBV27 to TRBJ1-2; D is undetermined. V lost 2 bases, J lost 2 bases, and 6 bases lay in between. Germline V gene data show CDR1 as MNHEY and CDR2 as SMNVEV (reference sequence). The CDR3 is 13 amino acids. This chain's CDR3 is CASSLGGNYGYTF. CDR3 in DNA: TGTGCCAGCAGTTTAGGCGGGAACTATGGCTACACCTTC.

The V call is TRBV10-1, the J call TRBJ2-3; 11 positions agree with TRBD2. The CDR3 runs to 15 residues. V was pared by 2 bases and J by 6 bases, with 4 bases of the junction left unmatched. Germline V gene data show CDR1 as WNHNN and CDR2 as SYGVQD (reference sequence). For the CDR3, the DNA is TGCGCCAGCAGTGAGAGTTCTAGCGGGAGGGATACGCAGTATTTT. The encoded protein is CASSESSSGRDTQYF.

The V call is TRBV7-2, the J call TRBJ1-1; 10 bases map to TRBD1. The V gene end was trimmed by 4 bases and the J gene end by 5 bases; junction bases not matched to a gene: 4. This CDR3 spans 14 amino acids. Germline values: CDR1 SGHTA, CDR2 FQGNSA. CDR3 loop: CASSSRTGGTEAFF. CDR3 nucleotides: TGTGCCAGCAGCTCCCGGACAGGGGGGACTGAAGCTTTCTTT.

The chain combines TRBV10-3 with TRBJ1-2, with D tentatively TRBD1 (6 bases). Trimming cost V 3 bases and J 8 bases, with 13 bases left between them. CDR3 length: 13 residues. In germline, CDR1 is ENHRY, CDR2 SYGVKD. The CDR3 spells CAISENRVEGYTF. The CDR3 region has the DNA TGTGCCATCAGTGAAAACAGGGTTGAGGGCTACACCTTC.

The genes are TRBV2 and TRBJ2-5, with 7 positions matching TRBD1. TRBJ2-7 explains the end of the DNA better; the J call may be wrong. CDR3 length equals 17 residues. Germline V gene lookup returns CDR1 SNHLY and CDR2 FYNNEI. CDR3 coding DNA: TGTGCCAGCAGTGACCTGCTGGGACAGACAAGGAGGTACGAGCAGTACTTC. The encoded protein is CASSDLLGQTRRYEQYF.